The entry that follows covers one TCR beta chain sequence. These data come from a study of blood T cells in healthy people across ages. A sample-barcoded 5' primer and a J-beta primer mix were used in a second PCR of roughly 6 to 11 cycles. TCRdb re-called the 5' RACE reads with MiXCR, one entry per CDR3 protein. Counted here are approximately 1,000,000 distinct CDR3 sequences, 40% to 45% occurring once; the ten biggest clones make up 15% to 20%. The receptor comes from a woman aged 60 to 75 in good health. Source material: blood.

CDR3 coding DNA: TGCGCCAGCAGCTTGTGGCATTCGAACACTGAAGCTTTCTTT. It specifies CASSLWHSNTEAFF. This chain connects TRBV5-1 to TRBJ1-1; no clear D gene. The CDR3 consists of 14 residues. V was shortened by 1 base and J by 1 base, with 8 bases between the two germline ends. From germline, CDR1 is SGHRS and CDR2 YFSETQ.